This T cell receptor beta chain was sequenced for a study of shared clonotypes between healthy human individuals. Germline CDR1 reads KGHSH; CDR2 reads LQKENI. The CDR3 loop spans 15 amino acids. V was clipped by 3 bases and J by 2 bases; unmatched bases: 7. Study-level findings and limits: Among the subsets, naive ones generally showed larger estimated richness than memory ones.

This clone was counted once. Its antigen is not known. Clones were read by immunoSEQ multiplex PCR, and TCRdb kept only the in-frame ones, dropping some. Of approximately 2.3 million clones in the sample, more than 85% were seen once. This sequence joins TRBV18 and TRBJ2-7; TRBD2 matches at 7 bases. The receptor was isolated from a man aged 18 to 30 in good health. Some clones in this sample may be carry-over from other donors' samples. Sequences were obtained from naive CD4+ T cells from PBMCs. Subset noted: CD45RA+ positively selected. CDR3 sequence: CASSPQAGTAYEQYF. The CDR3 coding sequence is TGTGCCAGCTCACCCCAAGCGGGAACCGCCTACGAGCAGTACTTC.